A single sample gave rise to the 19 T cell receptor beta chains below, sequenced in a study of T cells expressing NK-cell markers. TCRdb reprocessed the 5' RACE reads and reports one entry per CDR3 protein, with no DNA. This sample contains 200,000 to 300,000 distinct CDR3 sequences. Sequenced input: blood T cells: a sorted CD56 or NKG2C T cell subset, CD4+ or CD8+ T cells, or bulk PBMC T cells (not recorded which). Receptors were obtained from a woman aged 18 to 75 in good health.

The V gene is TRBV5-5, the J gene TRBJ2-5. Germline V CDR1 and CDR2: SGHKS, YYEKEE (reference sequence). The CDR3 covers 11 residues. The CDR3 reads CASSLEWTQYF.

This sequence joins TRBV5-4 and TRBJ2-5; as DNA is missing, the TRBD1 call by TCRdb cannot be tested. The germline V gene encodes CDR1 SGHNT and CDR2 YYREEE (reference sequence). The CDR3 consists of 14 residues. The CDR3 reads CASSFRQGQETQYF.

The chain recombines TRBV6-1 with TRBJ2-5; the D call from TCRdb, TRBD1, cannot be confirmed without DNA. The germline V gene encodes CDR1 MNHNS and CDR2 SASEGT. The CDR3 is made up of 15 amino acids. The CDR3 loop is CASSARDRDLKTQYF.

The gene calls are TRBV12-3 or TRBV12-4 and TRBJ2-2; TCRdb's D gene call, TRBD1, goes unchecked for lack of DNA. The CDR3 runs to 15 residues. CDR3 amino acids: CASSPQGVGTGELFF.

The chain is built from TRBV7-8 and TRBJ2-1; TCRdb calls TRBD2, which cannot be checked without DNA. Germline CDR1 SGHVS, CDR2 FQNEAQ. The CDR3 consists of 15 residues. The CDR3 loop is CASSLSSGGYNEQFF.

The CDR3 is CASSPRQDGELFF. This chain joins TRBV11-1 and TRBJ2-2; without DNA, the TCRdb call of TRBD1 cannot be checked. The CDR3 totals 13 residues. Per the germline V gene, CDR1 is SGHAT and CDR2 is FQDESV (reference sequence). Variable domain in full (rest from reference TRBV11-1 and TRBJ2-2): EAEVAQSPRYKITEKSQAVAFWCDPISGHATLYWYRQILGQGPELLVQFQDESVVDDSQLPKDRFSAERLKGVDSTLKIQPAELGDSAMYLCASSPRQDGELFFGEGSRLTVL.

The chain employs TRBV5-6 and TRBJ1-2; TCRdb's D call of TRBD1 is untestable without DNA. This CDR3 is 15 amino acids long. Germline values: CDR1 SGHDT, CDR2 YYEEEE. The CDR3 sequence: CASSYIGDRSYGYTF.

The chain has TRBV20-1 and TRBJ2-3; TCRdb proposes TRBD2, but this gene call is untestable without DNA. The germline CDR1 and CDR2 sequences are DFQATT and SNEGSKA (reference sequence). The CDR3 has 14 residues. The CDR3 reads CSPPPAGLPDTQYF.

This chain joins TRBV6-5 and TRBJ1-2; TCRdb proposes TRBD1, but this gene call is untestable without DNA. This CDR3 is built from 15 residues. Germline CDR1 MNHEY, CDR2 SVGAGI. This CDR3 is CASSWMGLDRYGYTF.

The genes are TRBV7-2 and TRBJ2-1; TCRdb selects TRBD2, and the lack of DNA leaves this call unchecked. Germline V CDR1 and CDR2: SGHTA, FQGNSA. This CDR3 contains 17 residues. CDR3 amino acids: CASSLAARLAANNEQFF.

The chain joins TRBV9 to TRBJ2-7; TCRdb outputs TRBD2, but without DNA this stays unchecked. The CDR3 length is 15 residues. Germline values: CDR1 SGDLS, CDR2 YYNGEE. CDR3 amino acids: CTSSPGLAAGYEQYF.

The CDR3 here is CSILAGGVGTDTQYF. This sequence joins TRBV29-1 and TRBJ2-3; TCRdb selects TRBD2, and the lack of DNA leaves this call unchecked. The CDR3 extends over 15 amino acids. Germline CDR1 reads SQVTM; CDR2 reads ANQGSEA.

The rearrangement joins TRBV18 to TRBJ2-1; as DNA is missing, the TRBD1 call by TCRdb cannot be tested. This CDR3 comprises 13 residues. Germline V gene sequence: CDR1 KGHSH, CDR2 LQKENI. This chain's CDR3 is CASSPDSGNEQFF.

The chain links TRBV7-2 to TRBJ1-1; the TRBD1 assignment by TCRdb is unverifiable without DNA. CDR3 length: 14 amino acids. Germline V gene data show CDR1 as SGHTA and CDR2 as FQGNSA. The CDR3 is CASRVTAANTEAFF.

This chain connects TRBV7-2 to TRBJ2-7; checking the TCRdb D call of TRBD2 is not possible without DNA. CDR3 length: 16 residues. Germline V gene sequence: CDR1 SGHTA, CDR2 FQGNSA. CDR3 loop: CASSLGSGSGPYEQYF. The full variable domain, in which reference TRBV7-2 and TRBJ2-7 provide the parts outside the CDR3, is GAGVSQSPSNKVTEKGKDVELRCDPISGHTALYWYRQSLGQGLEFLIYFQGNSAPDKSGLPSDRFSAERTGGSVSTLTIQRTQQEDSAVYLCASSLGSGSGPYEQYFGPGTRLTVT.

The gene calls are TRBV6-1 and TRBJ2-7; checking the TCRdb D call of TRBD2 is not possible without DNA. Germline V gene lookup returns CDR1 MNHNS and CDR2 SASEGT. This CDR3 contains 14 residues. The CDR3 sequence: CASRMGGLQDEQYF.

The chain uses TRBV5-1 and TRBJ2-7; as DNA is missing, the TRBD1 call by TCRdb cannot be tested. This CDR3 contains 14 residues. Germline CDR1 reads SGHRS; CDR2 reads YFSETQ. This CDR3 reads CASSLGAGGYEQYF.

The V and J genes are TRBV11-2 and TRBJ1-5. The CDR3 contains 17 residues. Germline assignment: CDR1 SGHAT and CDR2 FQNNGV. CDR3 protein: CASSPEGGRGYHQPQHF.

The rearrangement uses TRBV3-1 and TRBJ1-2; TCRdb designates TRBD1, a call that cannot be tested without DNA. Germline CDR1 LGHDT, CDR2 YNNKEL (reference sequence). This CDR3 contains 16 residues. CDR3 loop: CASSQVSGQESYGYTF.